The rows below give T cell receptor beta chains drawn from one sample of a study of T cell changes during pregnancy in multiple sclerosis. Generated by immunoSEQ multiplex PCR, the TCRdb table keeps only in-frame clones and is missing some. The profile shows some 47,000 clones, more than 75% of them singletons. The input for sequencing was CD8+ T cells from peripheral blood mononuclear cells, taken after pregnancy. The receptors here all came from a female donor in good health, enrolled as a control in a pregnancy study. Each CDR3 is given with its conserved first and last residue. A D gene is named only where the DNA matches it firmly. Rows may omit the clone size; those that give it use once, few, many or a size class.

TRBD2	TRBJ2-7	TRBV4-3	NA	TGCGCCAGCAGCCAGACCCTATCAGATAGCGGGCGTCCCTACGAGCAGTACTTC	CASSQTLSDSGRPYEQYF
TRBD1	TRBJ2-7	TRBV19	NA	TGTGCCAGTAGTTTCCGGAACAGGGACAGCTACGAGCAGTACTTC	CASSFRNRDSYEQYF
NA	TRBJ1-2	TRBV27	NA	TGTGCCAGCAGGGAGGGCGCCGATATCTATGGCTACACCTTC	CASREGADIYGYTF
TRBD1	TRBJ1-3	TRBV11-2	NA	TGTGCCAGCAGCTTAAAGGGGACAGGGTTCGGATTTATTGGAAACACCATATATTTT	CASSLKGTGFGFIGNTIYF
NA	TRBJ2-1	TRBV11-2	once	TGTGCCAGCACCTTAGCCGCCTACAATGAGCAGTTCTTC	CASTLAAYNEQFF
TRBD2	TRBJ2-3	TRBV2	once	TGTGCCACCATACGCGGACTAGAAAGCACAGATACGCAGTATTTT	CATIRGLESTDTQYF
NA	TRBJ1-6	TRBV4-3	NA	TGCGCCAGCAGCCAAGACGCAGGAACCTACCCCCTCCACTTT	CASSQDAGTYPLHF
TRBD2	TRBJ2-1	TRBV7-9	once	TGTGCCAGCAGCTTAGCCAGCGGGGGGCCGTACAATGAGCAGTTCTTC	CASSLASGGPYNEQFF
NA	TRBJ2-3	TRBV9	NA	TGTGCCAGCAGCGCGAGACAGTTTCCAGATACGCAGTATTTT	CASSARQFPDTQYF
TRBD2	TRBJ2-1	TRBV7-9	NA	TGTGCCAGCAGCCAGGTGGCTAGCGGAGCCAATGAGCAGTTCTTC	CASSQVASGANEQFF
TRBD2	TRBJ2-3	TRBV9	NA	TGTGCCAGCAGCGTAGATGGCGGGGGGGCCTCGGCAGATACGCAGTATTTT	CASSVDGGGASADTQYF
NA	TRBJ1-6	TRBV7-3	NA	TGTGCCAGCAGCCTCGCGGCGGGCAATTCACCCCTCCACTTT	CASSLAAGNSPLHF
TRBD1	TRBJ2-1	TRBV2	NA	TGTGCCAGCAGTTTGGGACAGGCGGTGACCAATGAGCAGTTCTTC	CASSLGQAVTNEQFF
TRBD1	TRBJ1-2	TRBV5-6	once	TGTGCCAGCAGCTTAGTCACGACAGGGGTGGTATATGGCTACACCTTC	CASSLVTTGVVYGYTF
NA	TRBJ1-5	TRBV11-2	NA	TGTGCCAGCAGCCAACAGGGAGGGGGCAATCAGCCCCAGCATTTT	CASSQQGGGNQPQHF
TRBD2	TRBJ2-3	TRBV27	NA	TGTGCCAGCAGTTTAGCGGGGGGAAGCACAGATACGCAGTATTTT	CASSLAGGSTDTQYF
TRBD1	TRBJ2-6	TRBV9	NA	TGTGCCAGCAGCGTAGCACCCGGGACAGGTCTATCTGGGGCCAACGTCCTGACTTTC	CASSVAPGTGLSGANVLTF
TRBD1	TRBJ1-6	TRBV7-9	once	TGTGCCAGCAGCCCCGCCGGGACAGGGGTCGGTTCACCCCTCCACTTT	CASSPAGTGVGSPLHF
NA	TRBJ1-6	TRBV9	NA	TGTGCCAGCAGCGTAGGGGCAAGCTCCTATAATTCACCCCTCCACTTT	CASSVGASSYNSPLHF
NA	TRBJ2-7	TRBV27	NA	TGTGCCAGCGGCCAACCCTACGAGCAGTACTTC	CASGQPYEQYF
TRBD1	TRBJ1-5	TRBV15	NA	TGTGCCACCAGCTCCGGGACAGGGAACAATCAGCCCCAGCATTTT	CATSSGTGNNQPQHF
NA	TRBJ1-5	TRBV7-9	once	TGTGCCAGCAGCGCGCCAACTGATAGGGGTCTGAATCAGCCCCAGCATTTT	CASSAPTDRGLNQPQHF
NA	TRBJ1-1	TRBV6-4	NA	TGTGCCAGCAGTGACTCACGGGTCCTGAACACTGAAGCTTTCTTT	CASSDSRVLNTEAFF
NA	TRBJ2-7	TRBV28	NA	TGTGCCAGCAGTTTTTACCCAGGGGACGAGCAGTACTTC	CASSFYPGDEQYF
TRBD1	TRBJ1-4	TRBV27	NA	TGTGCCAGCAGTTTATCCTGGGACAGGCTTAATGAAAAACTGTTTTTT	CASSLSWDRLNEKLFF
NA	TRBJ1-4	TRBV4-3	NA	TGCGCCAGCAGCCAAGGAATTCTCCAGGGGCGGAGAGCTGAAAAACTGTTTTTT	CASSQGILQGRRAEKLFF
NA	TRBJ2-2	TRBV30	NA	TGTGCCTGGACTACGACCGGGGAGCTGTTTTTT	CAWTTTGELFF
TRBD2	TRBJ2-6	TRBV28	NA	TGTGCCAGCAGTAACCCCTCACAAGGGACTAGCGGGGGCCTCCTCTCTGGGGCCAACGTCCTGACTTTC	CASSNPSQGTSGGLLSGANVLTF
TRBD1	TRBJ2-1	TRBV6-1	NA	TGTGCCAGCAGTGACTTTTGGGACAGTCGGAATGAGCAGTTCTTC	CASSDFWDSRNEQFF
TRBD1	TRBJ1-1	TRBV6-5	once	TGTGCCAGCAAATGGGACAGGGAAGCTTTCTTT	CASKWDREAFF
NA	TRBJ2-3	TRBV4-3	NA	TGCGCCAGCAGCCAAGATCGGGAGGGGGCTACAGATACGCAGTATTTT	CASSQDREGATDTQYF
TRBD2	TRBJ2-3	TRBV5-5	NA	TGTGCCAGCAGGGAAATAGCGGGGGGGCAGGGAGATACGCAGTATTTT	CASREIAGGQGDTQYF
NA	TRBJ1-1	TRBV2	NA	TGTGCCAGCCACGGGAGGATGAACACTGAAGCTTTCTTT	CASHGRMNTEAFF
NA	TRBJ1-1	TRBV28	NA	TGTGCCAGCAGTTTTGGTAGCGGTACGGCTTTCTTT	CASSFGSGTAFF
TRBD1	TRBJ1-3	TRBV11-2	NA	TGTGCCAGCAGCTTCAGACAGGGCTCTGGAAACACCATATATTTT	CASSFRQGSGNTIYF
NA	TRBJ1-1	TRBV13	NA	TGTGCCAGCAGCTCCAGGGGTGCCCCTGAAGCTTTCTTT	CASSSRGAPEAFF
NA	TRBJ2-5	TRBV14	NA	TGTGCCAGCAGCCAAGGGGACGGGACTCCACTCCAAGAGACCCAGTACTTC	CASSQGDGTPLQETQYF
NA	TRBJ2-3	TRBV18	NA	TGTGCCAGCTCGGGACTGAACACAGATACGCAGTATTTT	CASSGLNTDTQYF
TRBD2	TRBJ2-5	TRBV6-6	NA	TGTGCCAGCATGTGGCCTAGCGGGGAAGAGACCCAGTACTTC	CASMWPSGEETQYF
NA	TRBJ1-2	TRBV28	NA	TGTGCCAGCAGTTCCACCGGGTTAAACTATGGCTACACCTTC	CASSSTGLNYGYTF